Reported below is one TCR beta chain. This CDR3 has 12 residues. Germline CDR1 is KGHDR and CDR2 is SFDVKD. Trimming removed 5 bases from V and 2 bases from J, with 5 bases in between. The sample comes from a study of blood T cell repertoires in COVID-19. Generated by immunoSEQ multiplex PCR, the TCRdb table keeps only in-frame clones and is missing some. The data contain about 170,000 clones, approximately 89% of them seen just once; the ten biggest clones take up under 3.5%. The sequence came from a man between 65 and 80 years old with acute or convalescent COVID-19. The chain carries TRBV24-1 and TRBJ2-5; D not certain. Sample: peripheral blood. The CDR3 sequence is CATSGLQETQYF. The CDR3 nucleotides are TGTGCCACCAGTGGACTTCAAGAGACCCAGTACTTC.